The clone carrying this T cell receptor (beta chain) was counted at least ten times. One entry per CDR3 protein results from TCRdb running MiXCR on the 5' RACE reads. The repertoire has about 45,000 distinct CDR3 sequences, 6% to 7% of them found once; the top ten carry approximately 16%. This sample was taken from a study of T cells after yellow fever vaccination. Study results and limitations: Secondary responses were weaker yet peaked faster, day 5 versus 15.

The clonotype was recovered from a man under 40 who received the YFV17D yellow fever vaccine. The source material was CD8+ T cells not binding an NS4B(214-222) dextramer, sorted from PBMCs, sampled 45 days after the yellow fever booster vaccination.

Written as DNA, the CDR3 is TGCGCCAGCAGCCAAGATTACTTCGCCAGGAATCACACCTTC. It encodes CASSQDYFARNHTF. V is TRBV4-3 and J is TRBJ1-2; D is undetermined. The CDR3 has 14 amino acids. Trimming left V 0 bases short and J 12 bases short, with 17 bases between. Germline-derived CDR1 and CDR2 are LGHNA and YSLEER.